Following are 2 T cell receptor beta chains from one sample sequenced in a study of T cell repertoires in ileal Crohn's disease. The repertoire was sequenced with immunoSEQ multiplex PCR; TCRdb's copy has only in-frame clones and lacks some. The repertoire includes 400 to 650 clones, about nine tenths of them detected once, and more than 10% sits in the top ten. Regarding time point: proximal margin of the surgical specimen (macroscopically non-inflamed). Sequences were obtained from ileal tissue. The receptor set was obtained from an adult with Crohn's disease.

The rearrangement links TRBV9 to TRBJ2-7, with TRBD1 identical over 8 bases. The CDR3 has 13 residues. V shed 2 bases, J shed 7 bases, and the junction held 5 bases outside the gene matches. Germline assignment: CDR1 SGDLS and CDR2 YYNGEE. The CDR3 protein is CASSVGTGGEQYF. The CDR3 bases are TGTGCCAGCAGCGTGGGTACAGGGGGTGAGCAGTACTTC. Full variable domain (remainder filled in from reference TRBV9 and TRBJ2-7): DSGVTQTPKHLITATGQRVTLRCSPRSGDLSVYWYQQSLDQGLQFLIQYYNGEERAKGNILERFSAQQFPDLHSELNLSSLELGDSALYFCASSVGTGGEQYFGPGTRLTVT.

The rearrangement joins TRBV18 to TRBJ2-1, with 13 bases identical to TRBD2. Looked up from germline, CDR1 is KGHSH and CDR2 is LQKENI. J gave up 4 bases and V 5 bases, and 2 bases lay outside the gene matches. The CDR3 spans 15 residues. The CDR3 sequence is CASSLLAGGYNEQFF. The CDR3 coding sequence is TGTGCCAGCTCATTACTAGCGGGAGGGTACAATGAGCAGTTCTTC.